Below are 11 T cell receptor beta chains sequenced from a single sample in a study of T cell responses to AZD1222 COVID-19 vaccine (dated by TCRdb to 2020 to 2023). Library preparation employed the immunoSEQ multiplex PCR assay. The immuneACCESS repertoire file appears here via TCRdb, limited to in-frame rearrangements. These files lack a portion of the clones; in checked studies, under half of the deficit traces to unresolved V genes, and the cause of the others is not known. The table for this sample lists around 130,000 clones; more than 80% of them were counted only once. The top ten hold 4.2% of the sample. The time point label on this specimen signifies: about 28 days (+/-7) after the second vaccine dose. The label giving this sample's treatment or condition can be read as: meningococcal conjugate vaccine given as trial control. The starting material was peripheral blood, obtained 28 days after the second dose of the MenACWY control vaccine. These receptors were taken from an adult who received the MenACWY meningococcal vaccine as a control.

The V call is TRBV6-5, the J call TRBJ1-1; D gene unclear. The CDR3 totals 14 residues. The V and J ends lost 0 bases and 5 bases respectively, with 10 bases between them. CDR1 is MNHEY and CDR2 is SVGAGI in the germline V gene. CDR3 nucleotides: TGTGCCAGCAGTTACTCGGCCGTTGAAACTGAAGCTTTCTTT. Its translation is CASSYSAVETEAFF.

J is TRBJ1-6 and V is TRBV9; TRBD1 might be the D (5 bases). Trimming pared 3 bases from V and 10 bases from J, leaving 17 bases between. Per germline, CDR1 SGDLS and CDR2 YYNGEE. This CDR3 has 15 amino acids. CDR3 sequence reads: CASSGGDPTRSPLHF. The CDR3 DNA sequence: TGTGCCAGCAGCGGCGGGGACCCCACTCGATCACCCCTCCACTTT.

This chain connects TRBV19 to TRBJ1-5, with D hard to call. Trimming pared 6 bases from V and 4 bases from J, leaving 7 bases between. This CDR3 has 12 amino acids. From germline, CDR1 is LNHDA and CDR2 SQIVND (reference sequence). The CDR3 region is CASSPGNQPQHF. The CDR3 DNA sequence: TGTGCCAGTAGCCCAGGAAATCAGCCCCAGCATTTT.

The chain has TRBV7-2 and TRBJ2-7; 11 bases line up with TRBD2. With 3 bases clipped from V and 4 bases from J, the junction kept 5 bases outside the gene matches. The CDR3 is made up of 15 amino acids. Germline-derived CDR1 and CDR2 are SGHTA and FQGNSA. The CDR3 DNA reads TGTGCCAGCAGCTTCCATAGCGGGGGGGCATACGAGCAGTACGTC. It yields the protein CASSFHSGGAYEQYV.

The chain uses TRBV28 and TRBJ1-1; a possible D gene is TRBD1 (5 bases). This CDR3 spans 13 amino acids. Germline V gene sequence: CDR1 MDHEN, CDR2 SYDVKM. V lost 5 bases and J 5 bases, leaving 12 bases between the germline ends. The CDR3 sequence: CASSSEGRTEAFF. In DNA, the CDR3 is TGTGCCAGCAGTAGCGAGGGGCGGACTGAAGCTTTCTTT.

The chain recombines TRBV20-1 with TRBJ2-3; tentatively, D is TRBD2 (7 bases). CDR3 length equals 14 residues. Trimming removed 3 bases from V and 5 bases from J, with 15 bases in between. Germline V CDR1 and CDR2: DFQATT, SNEGSKA (reference sequence). CDR3 in DNA: TGCAGTGCTAGTCTTGCGGGGGCAGGAGATACGCAGTATTTT. It codes for CSASLAGAGDTQYF.

This sequence joins TRBV4-2 and TRBJ2-1, with 11 bases that match TRBD2. V lost 0 bases, J lost 2 bases, and 6 bases stayed unmatched. Per the germline V gene, CDR1 is LGHNA and CDR2 is YNFKEQ. The CDR3 totals 18 residues. The CDR3 sequence: CASSQEPSTSGAYNEQFF. The CDR3 DNA reads TGTGCCAGCAGCCAAGAACCCTCGACTAGCGGGGCCTACAATGAGCAGTTCTTC.

The chain combines TRBV28 with TRBJ1-1, with a possible D match to TRBD1 (6 bases). The CDR3 runs to 13 residues. Trimming left V 6 bases short and J 8 bases short, with 16 bases between. Germline CDR1 reads MDHEN; CDR2 reads SYDVKM. The CDR3 nucleotides are TGTGCCAGCAGAAGACAGGTTACTTCAGAAGCTTTCTTT. This codes for CASRRQVTSEAFF.

V and J are TRBV19 and TRBJ2-1; possible D gene TRBD2, 5 bases. The germline CDR1 and CDR2 sequences are LNHDA and SQIVND (reference sequence). This CDR3 is 14 amino acids long. The V end lost 3 bases, the J end lost 8 bases, and 14 bases lay between the germline ends. As DNA, the CDR3 is TGTGCCAGTAGTATTGGCCCCTCGGGGTATGAGCAGTTCTTC. It codes for CASSIGPSGYEQFF.

The V and J genes are TRBV18 and TRBJ2-1; possible D gene TRBD1, 5 bases. Trimming removed 2 bases at V and 1 base at J, with 9 bases between. CDR3 size: 15 residues. Germline CDR1 and CDR2: KGHSH and LQKENI. Here the CDR3 DNA reads TGTGCCAGCTCACCATCGCAGGGTTCCTACAATGAGCAGTTCTTC. Residues: CASSPSQGSYNEQFF.

This rearrangement joins TRBV7-9 to TRBJ1-1; D is possibly TRBD1 (6 bases). V shed 10 bases and J shed 1 base, with 16 bases lying between them. Looked up from germline, CDR1 is SEHNR and CDR2 is FQNEAQ (reference sequence). The CDR3 is made up of 14 amino acids. Here the CDR3 DNA reads TGTGCCATCCACCATCCAGGGGAGAACACTGAAGCTTTCTTT. Encoded protein: CAIHHPGENTEAFF.